Shown below are 32 T cell receptor beta chains from a single sample sequenced in a study of cytomegalovirus exposure and HLA in healthy donors. The PCR employed 60 Vbeta primers together with 13 Jbeta primers. The assay was immunoSEQ multiplex PCR, and TCRdb's table has in-frame clones only and misses some. The sample holds around 180,000 clones, roughly nine tenths seen once. Sequenced input: PBMCs. The receptors stem from a girl less than two years old in good health and CMV-seronegative.

The V call is TRBV5-1, the J call TRBJ2-1; a weak D match, TRBD2 (6 bases). The V end was cut by 0 bases, the J end by 7 bases, with 17 bases between. The length of the CDR3 is 16 residues. The germline V gene encodes CDR1 SGHRS and CDR2 YFSETQ. Here the CDR3 reads CASSLGYRDFSNEQFF. In DNA form, the CDR3 reads TGCGCCAGCAGCTTGGGATACCGGGACTTCTCAAATGAGCAGTTCTTC.

The chain links TRBV4-3 to TRBJ1-5, with D unresolved. The germline CDR1 and CDR2 sequences are LGHNA and YSLEER. Trimming removed 0 bases at V and 5 bases at J, with 8 bases between. This CDR3 is built from 14 residues. DNA for the CDR3: TGCGCCAGCAGCCAAGAAATCTCGGATCAGCCCCAGCATTTT. This sequence encodes CASSQEISDQPQHF.

V usage is TRBV5-5 and J usage is TRBJ2-1; 9 bases match TRBD1. V dropped 4 bases and J dropped 7; count of bases not matched to a gene: 15. CDR3 size: 17 residues. Germline CDR1 SGHKS, CDR2 YYEKEE (reference sequence). In DNA form, the CDR3 reads TGTGCCAGCAGCCCGGGACAGGGTCCTTTTCGGGGGAATGAGCAGTTCTTC. Its protein product is CASSPGQGPFRGNEQFF. The entire variable domain, with the rest obtained from reference TRBV5-5 and TRBJ2-1, is as follows: DAGVTQSPTHLIKTRGQQVTLRCSPISGHKSVSWYQQVLGQGPQFIFQYYEKEERGRGNFPDRFSARQFPNYSSELNVNALLLGDSALYLCASSPGQGPFRGNEQFFGPGTRLTVL.

This clone was counted only a few times. The rearrangement links TRBV7-2 to TRBJ1-1; D remains ambiguous. This CDR3 is built from 13 residues. Trimming stripped 6 bases from V and 6 bases from J, with 14 bases between. CDR1 is SGHTA and CDR2 is FQGNSA in the germline V gene. The CDR3 DNA reads TGTGCCAGCAGACCCCCCGGGGAAGCTGAAGCTTTCTTT. Its protein is CASRPPGEAEAFF.

The chain couples TRBV7-2 to TRBJ2-5; unclear D gene. CDR3 size: 13 residues. V was clipped by 1 base and J by 5 bases, with 8 bases between them. Germline V gene data show CDR1 as SGHTA and CDR2 as FQGNSA. The CDR3 is CASSLVSGETQYF. In DNA form, the CDR3 reads TGTGCCAGCAGCTTAGTTTCCGGGGAGACCCAGTACTTC.

The chain employs TRBV7-9 and TRBJ2-7, with TRBD2 matching over 8 bases. CDR3 length: 13 amino acids. J gave up 4 bases and V 8 bases, and 7 bases lay outside the gene matches. The germline gives CDR1 SEHNR, CDR2 FQNEAQ (reference sequence). CDR3 amino acids: CASRSGESYEQYF. CDR3 sequence (DNA): TGTGCCAGCCGTAGCGGGGAGAGTTACGAGCAGTACTTC.

The gene calls are TRBV13 and TRBJ2-7; 11 bases are shared with TRBD1. The germline V gene encodes CDR1 PRHDT and CDR2 FYEKMQ (reference sequence). The CDR3 loop spans 14 amino acids. The junction had 1 base not matched to a gene; V was cut back by 4 bases and J by 2 bases. CDR3 in DNA: TGTGCCAGCAGCTCGGGACAGGGGGCCTACGAGCAGTACTTC. This gives the protein CASSSGQGAYEQYF.

The CDR3 spells CASSPGTGNEKLFF. Here the CDR3 DNA reads TGCGCCAGCAGCCCTGGGACAGGGAATGAAAAACTGTTTTTT. The chain combines TRBV5-1 with TRBJ1-4; 9 bases align to TRBD1. The CDR3 has 14 residues. J gave up 5 bases and V 4 bases, and 3 bases lay outside the gene matches. Germline assignment: CDR1 SGHRS and CDR2 YFSETQ.

The chain joins TRBV30 to TRBJ2-7; TRBD2 agrees at 8 bases. The CDR3 loop spans 13 amino acids. V trimming: 5 bases; J trimming: 4 bases; junction bases outside the gene matches: 7. CDR1 is GTSNPN, CDR2 SVGIG, per germline (reference sequence). CDR3 in DNA: TGTGCCTGGGGGAAGCGGGAGAAATACGAGCAGTACTTC. Its translation: CAWGKREKYEQYF.

The chain is built from TRBV27 and TRBJ1-2, with TRBD1 matching over 9 bases. Germline lookup yields CDR1 MNHEY and CDR2 SMNVEV (reference sequence). CDR3 length: 13 amino acids. The trim removed 5 bases at V and 8 bases at J, leaving 6 bases unmatched. The CDR3 loop reads CASSPGQGRGYTF. As DNA, the CDR3 is TGTGCCAGCAGTCCCGGACAGGGGAGGGGCTACACCTTC.

Concerning this clone: One end of the junction fails to match germline, which may point to a read error. This rearrangement joins TRBV30 to TRBJ1-5; D is unclear. The CDR3 totals 14 residues. The V gene's germline CDR1 is GTSNPN and CDR2 SVGIG (reference sequence). The CDR3 protein is CARSVGGQDQPQHF. Written as DNA, the CDR3 is TGTGCCCGGAGTGTAGGAGGGCAGGATCAGCCCCAGCATTTT.

The V and J genes are TRBV12-2 and TRBJ2-3; the DNA was not used to check the table's D call, TRBD2. TRBV12-2 is described as a pseudogene. The CDR3 is 17 residues long. Here the CDR3 DNA reads TGTGCAAGTCGCTTAGGGAGCTGCCGGGGGGGGGCAGATACGCAGTATTTT. Translating gives CASRLGSCRGGADTQYF.

V usage is TRBV2 and J usage is TRBJ1-2; D perhaps matches TRBD1 (6 bases). This CDR3 has 16 amino acids. Germline loops: CDR1 SNHLY, CDR2 FYNNEI. Trimming took off 4 bases at V and 5 bases at J, with 20 bases between the two ends. This CDR3 is CASSGLNSRGFYGYTF. Written as DNA, the CDR3 is TGTGCCAGCAGTGGATTGAACTCCAGGGGCTTTTATGGCTACACCTTC.

V and J are TRBV7-2 and TRBJ2-1; 10 bases are shared with TRBD2. The CDR3 totals 18 residues. CDR1 and CDR2 (germline): SGHTA, FQGNSA. V lost 5 bases to trimming and J lost 1 base; unmatched junction nucleotides: 11. The CDR3 DNA is TGTGCCAGCAGCACATTTCGAGGGACTAGCGCTTCCTACAATGAGCAGTTCTTC. Its translation is CASSTFRGTSASYNEQFF.

J is TRBJ1-1 and V is TRBV5-6; 7 positions agree with TRBD1. After removal of 0 bases from V and 9 bases from J, the junction contained 8 bases not matched to a gene. The CDR3 totals 14 residues. Germline CDR1 SGHDT, CDR2 YYEEEE. Written as DNA, the CDR3 is TGTGCCAGCAGCTTGGAGCCGGGACAGCACAAAGCTTTCTTT. This translates into CASSLEPGQHKAFF.

The chain couples TRBV2 to TRBJ2-4, with 10 bases identical to TRBD2. The CDR3 sequence is 15 residues long. With 8 bases clipped from V and 6 bases from J, the junction kept 10 bases outside the gene matches. Germline CDR1 is SNHLY and CDR2 is FYNNEI. The CDR3, as DNA: TGTGCCAGCCGCCCCACTAGCGGGGACAGAAACATTCAGTACTTC. This codes for CASRPTSGDRNIQYF.

In regard to this clone: This CDR3 is also generated by other DNA sequences in the sample. V and J are TRBV29-1 and TRBJ1-1; 7 bases fit TRBD1. V lost 6 bases and J lost 0; bases outside the gene matches: 4. Germline V gene data show CDR1 as SQVTM and CDR2 as ANQGSEA. CDR3 length: 13 residues. The DNA of the CDR3 is TGCAGCGTCAGGACAGGTTTGAACACTGAAGCTTTCTTT. This encodes CSVRTGLNTEAFF.

J is TRBJ2-2 and V is TRBV5-1; 8 bases are a match to TRBD2. Germline V gene sequence: CDR1 SGHRS, CDR2 YFSETQ. The CDR3 length is 15 residues. V shed 7 bases and J 6 bases; nucleotides not matched to a gene: 11. This chain's CDR3 is CASGLNGGVSGELFF. As DNA, the CDR3 is TGCGCCAGCGGACTCAACGGGGGGGTCTCCGGGGAGCTGTTTTTT.

This clone was observed a single time. V and J are TRBV5-1 and TRBJ1-4, with a possible D match to TRBD1 (6 bases). Germline assignment: CDR1 SGHRS and CDR2 YFSETQ. This CDR3 contains 14 residues. Trimming cost V 7 bases and J 5 bases, with 15 bases left between them. The CDR3 region has the DNA TGCGCCAGCGGGGTTGGACAGTTAAATGAAAAACTGTTTTTT. It yields the protein CASGVGQLNEKLFF.

The V gene is TRBV6-5, the J gene TRBJ1-1; D is possibly TRBD1 (6 bases). The CDR3 totals 13 residues. The V end lost 7 bases, the J end lost 3 bases, and 12 bases lay between the germline ends. Germline V gene sequence: CDR1 MNHEY, CDR2 SVGAGI. The DNA for the CDR3 is TGTGCCAGCACCCCCCCAGGGGACACTGAAGCTTTCTTT. Its protein is CASTPPGDTEAFF.

With respect to this clone: Additional DNA sequences in this sample encode the identical CDR3. The chain couples TRBV2 to TRBJ1-2, with D possibly TRBD1 on 5 matching bases. Germline CDR1 SNHLY, CDR2 FYNNEI. The CDR3 is 13 residues long. V was trimmed by 4 bases and J by 3 bases, leaving 9 bases between them. As DNA, the CDR3 is TGTGCCAGCAGTGGGGGGAGGGACTATGGCTACACCTTC. Translating it yields CASSGGRDYGYTF.

This clone has just one count. The chain carries TRBV10-3 and TRBJ1-3, with D perhaps TRBD1 (6 bases). Trimming stripped 8 bases from V and 3 bases from J, with 11 bases between. This CDR3 has 13 residues. Per the germline V gene, CDR1 is ENHRY and CDR2 is SYGVKD. Written as DNA, the CDR3 is TGTGCCATCCGCGGGGGCAGTGGAAACACCATATATTTT. Translated, it gives CAIRGGSGNTIYF.

This chain joins TRBV7-9 and TRBJ2-7; D ambiguous. In germline, CDR1 is SEHNR, CDR2 FQNEAQ (reference sequence). The CDR3 is 12 residues long. Trimming took off 3 bases at V and 3 bases at J, with 6 bases between the two ends. As DNA, the CDR3 is TGTGCCAGCAGCTTTTCCCTCTACGAGCAGTACTTC. Translated: CASSFSLYEQYF. The variable domain in full, with the rest retrieved from reference TRBV7-9 and TRBJ2-7, is DTGVSQNPRHKITKRGQNVTFRCDPISEHNRLYWYRQTLGQGPEFLTYFQNEAQLEKSRLLSDRFSAERPKGSFSTLEIQRTEQGDSAMYLCASSFSLYEQYFGPGTRLTVT.

The V gene is TRBV27, the J gene TRBJ1-2; 7 bases map to TRBD1. The CDR3 runs 17 residues. Germline CDR1 MNHEY, CDR2 SMNVEV (reference sequence). V lost 2 bases to trimming and J lost 4 bases; unmatched junction nucleotides: 13. This CDR3 is CASSLIAVKGASYGYTF. DNA of the CDR3: TGTGCCAGCAGTTTAATCGCCGTTAAGGGGGCAAGCTATGGCTACACCTTC.

V is TRBV30 and J is TRBJ2-1, with no clear D. Germline V gene data show CDR1 as GTSNPN and CDR2 as SVGIG (reference sequence). This CDR3 is built from 12 residues. V lost 2 bases and J 4 bases, leaving 6 bases between the germline ends. CDR3 nucleotides: TGTGCCTGGAGTTCTGCGTACAATGAGCAGTTCTTC. Protein sequence: CAWSSAYNEQFF.

The J gene is TRBJ2-3, the V gene TRBV13, with 9 bases aligning to TRBD1. Germline CDR1 PRHDT, CDR2 FYEKMQ (reference sequence). This CDR3 is 21 amino acids long. Unmatched junction bases numbered 21, after V lost 4 bases and J lost 1 base. CDR3 sequence: CASSSQPTIRSRDRGTDTQYF. Here the CDR3 DNA reads TGTGCCAGCAGCTCGCAACCGACAATAAGAAGCCGGGACAGGGGCACAGATACGCAGTATTTT.

The rearrangement uses TRBV10-3 and TRBJ1-1; D is uncertain. Germline assignment: CDR1 ENHRY and CDR2 SYGVKD. The CDR3 loop spans 12 amino acids. Between the trimmed V and J ends, which lost 0 bases and 6 bases, there was a span of 5 bases. CDR3 protein: CAISESTAEAFF. In DNA, the CDR3 is TGTGCCATCAGTGAGTCAACAGCTGAAGCTTTCTTT.

V is TRBV6-5 and J is TRBJ1-2; unclear D gene. Per the germline V gene, CDR1 is MNHEY and CDR2 is SVGAGI. Trimming cost V 6 bases and J 4 bases, with 12 bases left between them. The CDR3 length is 13 residues. The CDR3 sequence is CASREGVGYGYTF. The CDR3 DNA reads as TGTGCCAGCAGAGAGGGAGTAGGCTATGGCTACACCTTC.

In the case of this clone: At the DNA level, this CDR3 is encoded by other sequences in the same sample as well. The V and J genes are TRBV7-9 and TRBJ1-4; D is undetermined. Trimming pared 5 bases from V and 5 bases from J, leaving 9 bases between. CDR1 is SEHNR, CDR2 FQNEAQ, per germline (reference sequence). This CDR3 comprises 13 residues. CDR3 nucleotide sequence: TGTGCCAGCAGCCACGGGGTGAATGAAAAACTGTTTTTT. This encodes CASSHGVNEKLFF.

V usage is TRBV7-9 and J usage is TRBJ2-5, with 10 bases aligning to TRBD2. Per the germline V gene, CDR1 is SEHNR and CDR2 is FQNEAQ (reference sequence). The ends lost 5 bases at V and 4 bases at J; junction bases unmatched: 10. This CDR3 has 16 residues. DNA for the CDR3: TGTGCCAGCAGCGGACGCGGACAGCGGGGGGGAGAGACCCAGTACTTC. Translating gives CASSGRGQRGGETQYF.

The gene calls are TRBV18 and TRBJ1-2; TRBD1 matches 8 bases. With 1 base clipped from V and 7 bases from J, the junction kept 14 bases outside the gene matches. Germline V lookup: CDR1 KGHSH, CDR2 LQKENI. The CDR3 contains 17 residues. CDR3 sequence reads: CASSPRVIGTGAPGYTF. Here the CDR3 DNA reads TGTGCCAGCTCACCACGTGTAATCGGGACAGGAGCACCTGGCTACACCTTC. Using reference TRBV18 and TRBJ1-2 for the parts outside the CDR3, the full variable domain is NAGVMQNPRHLVRRRGQEARLRCSPMKGHSHVYWYRQLPEEGLKFMVYLQKENIIDESGMPKERFSAEFPKEGPSILRIQQVVRGDSAAYFCASSPRVIGTGAPGYTFGSGTRLTVV.

The chain carries TRBV7-9 and TRBJ2-7, with 10 nucleotides matching TRBD2. CDR1 SEHNR and CDR2 FQNEAQ come from the germline V gene (reference sequence). J lost 3 bases, V lost 4 bases, and 6 bases had no gene match. There are 15 residues in the CDR3. The CDR3 nucleotides read TGTGCCAGCAGCTCGGGACTAGCGTTAGACTACGAGCAGTACTTC. It yields the protein CASSSGLALDYEQYF.